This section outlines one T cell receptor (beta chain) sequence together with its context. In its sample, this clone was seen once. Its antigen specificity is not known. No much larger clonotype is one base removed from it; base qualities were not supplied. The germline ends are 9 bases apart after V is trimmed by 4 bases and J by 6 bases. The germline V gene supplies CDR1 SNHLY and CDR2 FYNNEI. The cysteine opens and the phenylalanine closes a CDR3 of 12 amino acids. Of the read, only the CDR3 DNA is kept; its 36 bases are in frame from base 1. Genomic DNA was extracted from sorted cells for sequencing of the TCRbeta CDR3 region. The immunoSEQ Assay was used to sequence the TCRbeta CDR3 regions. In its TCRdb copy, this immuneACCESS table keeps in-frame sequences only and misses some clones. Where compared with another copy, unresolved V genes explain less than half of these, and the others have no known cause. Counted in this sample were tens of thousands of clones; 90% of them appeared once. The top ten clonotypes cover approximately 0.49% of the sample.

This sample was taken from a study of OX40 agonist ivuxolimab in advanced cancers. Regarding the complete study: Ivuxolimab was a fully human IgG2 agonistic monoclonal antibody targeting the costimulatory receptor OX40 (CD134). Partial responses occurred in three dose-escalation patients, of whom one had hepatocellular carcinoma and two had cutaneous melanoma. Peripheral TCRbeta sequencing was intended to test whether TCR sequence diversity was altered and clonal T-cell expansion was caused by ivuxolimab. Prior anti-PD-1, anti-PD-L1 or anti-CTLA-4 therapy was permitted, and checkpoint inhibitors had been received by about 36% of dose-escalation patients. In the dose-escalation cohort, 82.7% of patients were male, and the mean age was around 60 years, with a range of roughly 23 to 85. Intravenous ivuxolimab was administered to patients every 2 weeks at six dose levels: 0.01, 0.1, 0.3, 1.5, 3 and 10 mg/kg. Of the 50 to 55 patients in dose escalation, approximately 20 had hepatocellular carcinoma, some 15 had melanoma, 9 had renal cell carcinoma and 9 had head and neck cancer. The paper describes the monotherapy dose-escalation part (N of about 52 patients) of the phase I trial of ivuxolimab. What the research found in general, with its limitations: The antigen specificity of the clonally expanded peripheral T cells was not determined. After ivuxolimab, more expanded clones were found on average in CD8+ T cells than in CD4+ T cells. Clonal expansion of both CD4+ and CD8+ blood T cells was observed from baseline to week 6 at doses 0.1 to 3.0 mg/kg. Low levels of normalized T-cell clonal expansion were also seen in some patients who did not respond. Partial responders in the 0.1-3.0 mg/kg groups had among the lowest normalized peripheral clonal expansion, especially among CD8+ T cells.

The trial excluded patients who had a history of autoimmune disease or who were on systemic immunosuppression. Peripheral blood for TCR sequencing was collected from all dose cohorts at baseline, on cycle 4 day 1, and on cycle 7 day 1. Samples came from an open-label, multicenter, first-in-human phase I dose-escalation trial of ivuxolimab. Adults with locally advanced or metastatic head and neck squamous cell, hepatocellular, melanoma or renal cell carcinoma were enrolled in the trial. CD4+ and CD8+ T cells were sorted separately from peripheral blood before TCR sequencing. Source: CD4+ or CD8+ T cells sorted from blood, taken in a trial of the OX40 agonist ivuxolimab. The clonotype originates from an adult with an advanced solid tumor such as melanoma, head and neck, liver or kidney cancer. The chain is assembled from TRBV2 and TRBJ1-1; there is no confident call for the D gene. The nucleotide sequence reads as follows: TGTGCCAGCAGTGTGGAGCGAGCTGAAGCTTTCTTT. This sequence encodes CASSVERAEAFF. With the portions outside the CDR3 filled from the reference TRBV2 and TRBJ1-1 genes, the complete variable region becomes EPEVTQTPSHQVTQMGQEVILRCVPISNHLYFYWYRQILGQKVEFLVSFYNNEISEKSEIFDDQFSVERPDGSNFTLKIRSTKLEDSAMYFCASSVERAEAFFGQGTRLTVV.